These 26 T cell receptor beta chains were all obtained from the same sample, sequenced in a study of shared clonotypes between healthy human individuals. Data came from immunoSEQ multiplex PCR; TCRdb stores just in-frame clones and leaves some out. The data show around 990,000 clones, 60% to 85% seen once. Sequenced material: memory CD4+ T cells from PBMCs. Subset: CD45RA-negative fraction. Receptors were obtained from a man younger than 30 in good health. Some clones in this sample may be carry-over from other donors' samples.

This chain links TRBV7-3 with TRBJ2-3, with a possible D match to TRBD2 (6 bases). V lost 5 bases and J 6 bases, leaving 18 bases between the germline ends. Germline CDR1 reads SGHTA; CDR2 reads FQGTGA. The CDR3 spans 15 residues. Written as DNA, the CDR3 is TGTGCCAGCAGCCAAAGCCGGAGGGAAGTTGATACGCAGTATTTT. Its protein is CASSQSRREVDTQYF.

The chain recombines TRBV28 with TRBJ2-7, with 8 bases identical to TRBD2. Looked up from germline, CDR1 is MDHEN and CDR2 is SYDVKM. There are 16 residues in the CDR3. V was clipped by 7 bases and J by 1 base; unmatched bases: 12. The CDR3 DNA reads as TGTGCCAGCAAAGAAAGAGTAGCGGGATTTTCCTACGAGCAGTACTTC. The encoded protein is CASKERVAGFSYEQYF.

The chain is built from TRBV28 and TRBJ1-3; TRBD1 matches at 7 bases. Per the germline V gene, CDR1 is MDHEN and CDR2 is SYDVKM. The CDR3 spans 15 residues. J gave up 0 bases and V 7 bases, and 6 bases lay outside the gene matches. In DNA, the CDR3 is TGTGCCAGCAACCAAGGGGGCGCCTCTGGAAACACCATATATTTT. Its translation is CASNQGGASGNTIYF.

This clone was picked up a small number of times. The genes are TRBV14 and TRBJ1-1, with no clear D. Trimming cost V 6 bases and J 12 bases, with 17 bases left between them. Germline CDR1 reads SGHDN; CDR2 reads FVKESK. The CDR3 is made up of 12 amino acids. The CDR3 loop reads CASRQTLGSTFF. In DNA form, the CDR3 reads TGTGCCAGCAGGCAGACCTTGGGATCGACTTTCTTT.

This chain's CDR3 is CASSTGDRQYF. DNA of the CDR3: TGTGCCAGTAGTACGGGGGACAGGCAGTACTTC. J is TRBJ2-7 and V is TRBV19; D is possibly TRBD1 (7 bases). V was clipped by 4 bases and J by 9 bases, with 10 bases between them. There are 11 residues in the CDR3. Germline assignment: CDR1 LNHDA and CDR2 SQIVND (reference sequence). Full variable domain (rest looked up from reference TRBV19 and TRBJ2-7): DGGITQSPKYLFRKEGQNVTLSCEQNLNHDAMYWYRQDPGQGLRLIYYSQIVNDFQKGDIAEGYSVSREKKESFPLTVTSAQKNPTAFYLCASSTGDRQYFGPGTRLTVT.

This clone was recorded once. The chain joins TRBV7-9 to TRBJ1-5, with D perhaps TRBD1 (5 bases). The V gene's germline CDR1 is SEHNR and CDR2 FQNEAQ (reference sequence). V was shortened by 0 bases and J by 0 bases, with 9 bases between the two germline ends. The CDR3 loop spans 16 amino acids. In DNA form, the CDR3 reads TGTGCCAGCAGCTTAGCGGGGCAGATTAGCAATCAGCCCCAGCATTTT. Encoded protein: CASSLAGQISNQPQHF.

This chain uses TRBV14 with TRBJ1-2, with a tentative D call TRBD1 (6 bases). Germline-derived CDR1 and CDR2 are SGHDN and FVKESK. Between the trimmed V and J ends, which lost 1 base and 4 bases, there was a span of 10 bases. The CDR3 covers 14 residues. The CDR3 DNA reads TGTGCCAGCAGCCAAGTGCCGGGGGCCTATGGCTACACCTTC. Its translation: CASSQVPGAYGYTF. Supplemented by reference TRBV14 and TRBJ1-2, the full variable domain reads EAGVTQFPSHSVIEKGQTVTLRCDPISGHDNLYWYRRVMGKEIKFLLHFVKESKQDESGMPNNRFLAERTGGTYSTLKVQPAELEDSGVYFCASSQVPGAYGYTFGSGTRLTVV.

The chain employs TRBV7-2 and TRBJ1-1; 7 bases match TRBD1. CDR1 SGHTA and CDR2 FQGNSA come from the germline V gene. The CDR3 is made up of 19 amino acids. Trimming cost V 5 bases and J 6 bases; bases outside gene matches: 24. The CDR3 here is CASSIPTLDRWGVWAEAFF. The CDR3 DNA is TGTGCCAGCAGCATCCCGACTTTGGACAGGTGGGGTGTCTGGGCTGAAGCTTTCTTT.

The chain has TRBV28 and TRBJ1-1; tentative D call: TRBD1 (6 bases). The CDR3 has 15 residues. With 5 bases removed from V and 1 base from J, the gap between germline ends came to 14 bases. From germline, CDR1 is MDHEN and CDR2 SYDVKM. In nucleotides, the CDR3 is TGTGCCAGCAGTCGCAGGGGCGGGTGGAACACTGAAGCTTTCTTT. Its protein is CASSRRGGWNTEAFF.

This clone was seen once. This rearrangement joins TRBV6-1 to TRBJ2-7; 7 positions match TRBD1. The CDR3 is 13 amino acids. Losses at the gene ends were 6 bases for V and 6 bases for J; bases not matched to a gene: 8. Germline V gene sequence: CDR1 MNHNS, CDR2 SASEGT. The CDR3 nucleotides are TGTGCCAGCAGCGCCACGACAGGGTCCGAGCAGTACTTC. Its protein is CASSATTGSEQYF.

This rearrangement joins TRBV2 to TRBJ2-6; TRBD1 matches at 10 bases. The CDR3 extends over 16 amino acids. Germline-derived CDR1 and CDR2 are SNHLY and FYNNEI. Trimming took 6 bases from V and 2 from J; bases not matched to a gene: 4. The CDR3 loop is CASRETGGAGANVLTF. In DNA, the CDR3 is TGTGCCAGCAGGGAGACAGGGGGCGCTGGGGCCAACGTCCTGACTTTC.

This sequence joins TRBV11-2 and TRBJ2-7, with D maybe TRBD2 (5 bases). Per the germline V gene, CDR1 is SGHAT and CDR2 is FQNNGV. V was pared by 6 bases and J by 6 bases, with 15 bases between. The CDR3 totals 13 residues. As DNA, the CDR3 is TGTGCCAGCAGACGGGATCCTCGGGGCGAGCAGTACTTC. Translating it yields CASRRDPRGEQYF.

To note about this clone: The same CDR3 can be traced to other DNA sequences in this sample. The V gene is TRBV18, the J gene TRBJ1-1; D is ambiguous. The CDR3 length is 14 residues. In germline, CDR1 is KGHSH, CDR2 LQKENI. Between the trimmed V and J ends, which lost 1 base and 1 base, there was a span of 7 bases. The CDR3 here is CASSPRAQNTEAFF. The CDR3, as DNA: TGTGCCAGCTCACCACGGGCACAGAACACTGAAGCTTTCTTT.

This chain uses TRBV5-1 with TRBJ2-6; D remains unclear. The CDR3 sequence is 14 residues long. CDR1 is SGHRS and CDR2 is YFSETQ in the germline V gene. With 2 bases removed from V and 2 bases from J, the gap between germline ends came to 5 bases. Written as DNA, the CDR3 is TGCGCCAGCAGCTTTTTGGCTGGGGCCAACGTCCTGACTTTC. This gives the protein CASSFLAGANVLTF.

The chain couples TRBV2 to TRBJ2-3, with TRBD2 matching over 9 bases. Germline V gene lookup returns CDR1 SNHLY and CDR2 FYNNEI. CDR3 length: 15 amino acids. V was pared by 6 bases and J by 5 bases, with 9 bases of the junction left unmatched. Here the CDR3 DNA reads TGTGCCAGCAGACCCAATAGCGGGAGTGGAGATACGCAGTATTTT. It codes for CASRPNSGSGDTQYF.

The chain couples TRBV19 to TRBJ1-5, with 7 bases that match TRBD1. CDR1 is LNHDA, CDR2 SQIVND, per germline (reference sequence). The V gene end was trimmed by 1 base and the J gene end by 4 bases; junction bases not matched to a gene: 13. This CDR3 comprises 18 residues. The CDR3 DNA follows: TGTGCCAGTAGTATAGGGGGGCCCGACAGGGCTCCAAATCAGCCCCAGCATTTT. Translating it yields CASSIGGPDRAPNQPQHF.

This chain uses TRBV5-1 with TRBJ1-5; D is undetermined. This CDR3 spans 14 amino acids. V gave up 2 bases and J gave up 3 bases, with 9 bases separating them. Germline CDR1 SGHRS, CDR2 YFSETQ. The CDR3 coding sequence is TGCGCCAGCAGCTTTGACGGTTTCAATCAGCCCCAGCATTTT. It translates to CASSFDGFNQPQHF.

The chain combines TRBV7-8 with TRBJ1-2, with D perhaps TRBD1 (6 bases). This CDR3 region has 15 residues. Germline V gene lookup returns CDR1 SGHVS and CDR2 FQNEAQ. Trimming took off 1 base at V and 8 bases at J, with 17 bases between the two ends. This chain's CDR3 is CASSLEGGFLIGYTF. Written as DNA, the CDR3 is TGTGCCAGCAGCTTAGAGGGGGGATTCCTCATCGGCTACACCTTC.

The genes are TRBV10-3 and TRBJ2-5, with D perhaps matching TRBD2 (6 bases). Trimming removed 6 bases from V and 4 bases from J, with 15 bases in between. Germline-derived CDR1 and CDR2 are ENHRY and SYGVKD. CDR3 size: 14 residues. CDR3 DNA sequence: TGTGCCATCAGCCCCGGGACTTTGGGAGAGACCCAGTACTTC. It yields the protein CAISPGTLGETQYF.

V is TRBV30 and J is TRBJ1-3, with D unresolved. Germline V gene lookup returns CDR1 GTSNPN and CDR2 SVGIG (reference sequence). V lost 5 bases to trimming and J lost 0 bases, with 11 bases between them. This CDR3 spans 14 amino acids. CDR3 amino acids: CAWSGGHSGNTIYF. CDR3 in DNA: TGTGCCTGGTCTGGAGGGCACTCTGGAAACACCATATATTTT.

The chain recombines TRBV27 with TRBJ2-1; D is perhaps TRBD1 or TRBD2 (5 bases each). CDR1 and CDR2 from the germline V gene are MNHEY and SMNVEV (reference sequence). The CDR3 extends over 15 amino acids. V lost 6 bases, J lost 0 bases, and 12 bases lay in between. Written as DNA, the CDR3 is TGTGCCAGCAGCTGGGACGGAAGCTCCTACAATGAGCAGTTCTTC. Protein sequence: CASSWDGSSYNEQFF.

The table lists this clone with a count of one. The V gene is TRBV19, the J gene TRBJ2-3; 15 bases fit TRBD2. There are 16 residues in the CDR3. Trimming cost V 5 bases and J 5 bases; bases outside gene matches: 5. In germline, CDR1 is LNHDA, CDR2 SQIVND (reference sequence). As DNA, the CDR3 is TGTGCCAGTAGTGTCCCGGGACTAGCGGGAGGAGATACGCAGTATTTT. The encoded protein is CASSVPGLAGGDTQYF.

This clone came up a few times. The chain uses TRBV29-1 and TRBJ1-5; 8 bases align to TRBD1. The CDR3 spans 13 residues. From germline, CDR1 is SQVTM and CDR2 ANQGSEA. V dropped 5 bases and J dropped 2; count of bases not matched to a gene: 2. CDR3 in amino acids: CSVLTGGNQPQHF. The DNA of the CDR3 is TGCAGCGTTCTGACAGGGGGCAATCAGCCCCAGCATTTT. Drawing the rest from reference TRBV29-1 and TRBJ1-5, the complete variable domain is SAVISQKPSRDICQRGTSLTIQCQVDSQVTMMFWYRQQPGQSLTLIATANQGSEATYESGFVIDKFPISRPNLTFSTLTVSNMSPEDSSIYLCSVLTGGNQPQHFGDGTRLSIL.

This clone has just a few counts. The chain employs TRBV9 and TRBJ2-1; possible D gene TRBD1, 6 bases. Germline V gene sequence: CDR1 SGDLS, CDR2 YYNGEE. The V gene lost 0 bases and the J gene lost 4 bases, with 11 bases spanning the gap. The CDR3 loop spans 15 amino acids. The CDR3 nucleotides read TGTGCCAGCAGCGTAGGTGGACAGCCATACAATGAGCAGTTCTTC. It codes for CASSVGGQPYNEQFF.

This clone occurred many times. This sample also contains other DNA sequences that code for the same CDR3. This rearrangement joins TRBV5-1 to TRBJ2-2; 7 nucleotides match TRBD2. CDR3 size: 15 residues. Germline V gene data show CDR1 as SGHRS and CDR2 as YFSETQ. J was trimmed by 2 bases and V by 2 bases; bases with no gene match: 3. The CDR3 region is CASSLAGYNTGELFF. As DNA, the CDR3 is TGCGCCAGCAGCTTAGCGGGATATAACACCGGGGAGCTGTTTTTT.

The J gene is TRBJ1-2, the V gene TRBV7-2; D not certain. Looked up from germline, CDR1 is SGHTA and CDR2 is FQGNSA. This CDR3 has 15 amino acids. Trimming stripped 5 bases from V and 5 bases from J, with 18 bases between. As DNA, the CDR3 is TGTGCCAGCAGCGTGACCTCAGGCAGCCATTATGGCTACACCTTC. Its protein product is CASSVTSGSHYGYTF.